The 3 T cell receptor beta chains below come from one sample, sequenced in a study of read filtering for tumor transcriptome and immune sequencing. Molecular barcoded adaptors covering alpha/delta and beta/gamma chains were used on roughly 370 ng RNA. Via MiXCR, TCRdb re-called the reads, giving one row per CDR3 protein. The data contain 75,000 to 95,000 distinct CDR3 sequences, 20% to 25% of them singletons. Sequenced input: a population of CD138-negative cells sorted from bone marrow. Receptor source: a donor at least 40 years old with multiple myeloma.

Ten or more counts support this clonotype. CDR3 sequence reads: CASSPYTEAFF. The CDR3 nucleotides read TGTGCCAGCAGCCCCTACACTGAAGCTTTCTTT. V gene TRBV7-2 combines with J gene TRBJ1-1; D is uncertain. The CDR3 consists of 11 residues. The germline gives CDR1 SGHTA, CDR2 FQGNSA. V shed 5 bases and J shed 3 bases, with 4 bases lying between them.

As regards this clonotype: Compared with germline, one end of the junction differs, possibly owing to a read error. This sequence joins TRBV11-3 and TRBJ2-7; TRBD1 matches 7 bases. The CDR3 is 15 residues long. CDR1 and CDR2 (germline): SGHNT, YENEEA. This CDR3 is CASSPNRDSFYELCF. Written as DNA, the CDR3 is TGTGCCAGCAGCCCCAATAGGGACAGTTTCTACGAGCTGTGCTTC.

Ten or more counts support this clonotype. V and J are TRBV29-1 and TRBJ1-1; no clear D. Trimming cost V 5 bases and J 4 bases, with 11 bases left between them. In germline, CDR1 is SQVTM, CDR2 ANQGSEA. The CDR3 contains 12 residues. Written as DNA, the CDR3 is TGCAGCGTTAAGGACGTAGGCACTGAAGCTTTCTTT. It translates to CSVKDVGTEAFF. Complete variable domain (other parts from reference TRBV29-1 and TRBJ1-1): SAVISQKPSRDICQRGTSLTIQCQVDSQVTMMFWYRQQPGQSLTLIATANQGSEATYESGFVIDKFPISRPNLTFSTLTVSNMSPEDSSIYLCSVKDVGTEAFFGQGTRLTVV.